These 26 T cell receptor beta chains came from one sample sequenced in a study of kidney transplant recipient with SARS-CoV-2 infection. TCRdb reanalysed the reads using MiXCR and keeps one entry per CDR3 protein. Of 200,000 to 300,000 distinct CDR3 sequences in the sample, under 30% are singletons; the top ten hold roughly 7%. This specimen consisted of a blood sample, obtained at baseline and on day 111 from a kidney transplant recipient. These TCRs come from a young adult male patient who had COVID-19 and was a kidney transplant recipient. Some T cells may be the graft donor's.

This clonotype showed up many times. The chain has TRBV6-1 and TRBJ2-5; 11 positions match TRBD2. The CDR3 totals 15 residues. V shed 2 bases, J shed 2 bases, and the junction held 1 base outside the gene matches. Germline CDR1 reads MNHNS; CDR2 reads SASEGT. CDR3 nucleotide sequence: TGTGCCAGCAGTGAATTAGCGGGAGGGCAAGAGACCCAGTACTTC. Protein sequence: CASSELAGGQETQYF.

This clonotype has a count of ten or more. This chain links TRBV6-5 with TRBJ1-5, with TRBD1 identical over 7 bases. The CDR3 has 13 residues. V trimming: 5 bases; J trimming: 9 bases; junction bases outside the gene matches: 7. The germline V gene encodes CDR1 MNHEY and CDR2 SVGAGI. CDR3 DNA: TGTGCCAGCAGTGGGATACAGGGGCCGCCCCAGCATTTT. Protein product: CASSGIQGPPQHF.

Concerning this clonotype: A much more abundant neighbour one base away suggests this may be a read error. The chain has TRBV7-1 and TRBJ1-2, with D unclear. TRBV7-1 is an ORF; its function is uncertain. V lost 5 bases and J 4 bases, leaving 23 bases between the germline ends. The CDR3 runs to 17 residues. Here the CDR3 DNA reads TGTGCCAGCAGCATTAAGCGTCACGAGGGAAAGACCTATGGCTACACCTTC. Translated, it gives CASSIKRHEGKTYGYTF.

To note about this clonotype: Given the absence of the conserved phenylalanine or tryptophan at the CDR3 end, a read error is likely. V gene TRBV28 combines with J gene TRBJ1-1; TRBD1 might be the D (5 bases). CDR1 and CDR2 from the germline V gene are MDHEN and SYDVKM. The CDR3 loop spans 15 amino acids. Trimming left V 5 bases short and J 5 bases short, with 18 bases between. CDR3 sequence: CASSASGEGRTEAFS. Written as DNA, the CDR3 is TGTGCCAGCAGTGCCTCGGGGGAAGGTCGTACTGAAGCTTTCTCT.

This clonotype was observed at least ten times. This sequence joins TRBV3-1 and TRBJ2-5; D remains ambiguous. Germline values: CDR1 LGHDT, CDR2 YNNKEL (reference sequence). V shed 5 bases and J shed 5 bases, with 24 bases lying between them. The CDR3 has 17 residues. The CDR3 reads CASSKSLPISFSETQYF. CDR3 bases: TGTGCCAGCAGCAAAAGCCTTCCCATTTCTTTCTCTGAGACCCAGTACTTC.

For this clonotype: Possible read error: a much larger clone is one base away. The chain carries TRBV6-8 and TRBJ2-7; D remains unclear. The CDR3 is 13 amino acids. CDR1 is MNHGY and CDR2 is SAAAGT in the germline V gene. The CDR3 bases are TGTGCCAGCAGTTTAGGGTCGGAAAGTGAGCGGTACGTC. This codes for CASSLGSESERYV.

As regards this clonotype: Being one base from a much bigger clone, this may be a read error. This CDR3 is CASSVRNTIYF. CDR3 bases: TGTGCCAGCAGCGTAAGAAACACCATATATTTT. The V and J genes are TRBV7-2 and TRBJ1-3; D not certain. The CDR3 totals 11 residues. Looked up from germline, CDR1 is SGHTA and CDR2 is FQGNSA. V was shortened by 5 bases and J by 5 bases, with 4 bases between the two germline ends.

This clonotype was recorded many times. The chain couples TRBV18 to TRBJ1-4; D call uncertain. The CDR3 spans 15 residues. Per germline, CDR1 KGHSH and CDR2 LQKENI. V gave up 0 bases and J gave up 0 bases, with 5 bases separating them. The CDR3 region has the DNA TGTGCCAGCTCACCACCGGGAGCAACTAATGAAAAACTGTTTTTT. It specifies CASSPPGATNEKLFF.

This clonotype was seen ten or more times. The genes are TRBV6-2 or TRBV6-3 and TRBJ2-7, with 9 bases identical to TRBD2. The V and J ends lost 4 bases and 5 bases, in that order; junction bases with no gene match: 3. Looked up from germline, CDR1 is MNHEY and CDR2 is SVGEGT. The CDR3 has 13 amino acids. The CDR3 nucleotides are TGTGCCAGCAGTTTAGCGGGAGAGAACGAGCAGTACTTC. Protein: CASSLAGENEQYF.

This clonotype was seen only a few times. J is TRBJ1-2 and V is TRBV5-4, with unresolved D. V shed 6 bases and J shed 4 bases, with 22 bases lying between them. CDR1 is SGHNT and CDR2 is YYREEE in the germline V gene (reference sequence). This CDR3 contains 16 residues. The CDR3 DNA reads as TGTGCCAGCATAAGTACCGTACCAGGAAAGACCTATGGCTACACCTTC. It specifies CASISTVPGKTYGYTF.

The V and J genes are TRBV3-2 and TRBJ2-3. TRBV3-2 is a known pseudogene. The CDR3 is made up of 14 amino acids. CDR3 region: CASSQGGRADTQYF. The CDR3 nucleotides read TGTGCCAGTAGCCAAGGAGGTCGGGCAGATACGCAGTATTTT.

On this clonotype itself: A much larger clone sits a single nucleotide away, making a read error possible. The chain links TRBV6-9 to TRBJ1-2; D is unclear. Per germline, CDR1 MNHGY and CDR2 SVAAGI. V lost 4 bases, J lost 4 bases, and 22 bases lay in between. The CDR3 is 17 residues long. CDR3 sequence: CASSSIPPYGKTYGYTF. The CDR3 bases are TGTGCCAGCAGTTCTATTCCGCCTTACGGAAAGACCTATGGCTACACCTTC.

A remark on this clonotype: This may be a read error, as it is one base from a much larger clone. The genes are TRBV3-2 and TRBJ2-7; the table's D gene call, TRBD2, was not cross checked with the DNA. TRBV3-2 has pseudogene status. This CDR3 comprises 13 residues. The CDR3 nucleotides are TGTGCCAGCAGCCAAATGGGGAGCTACGAGAAGTACTTC. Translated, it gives CASSQMGSYEKYF.

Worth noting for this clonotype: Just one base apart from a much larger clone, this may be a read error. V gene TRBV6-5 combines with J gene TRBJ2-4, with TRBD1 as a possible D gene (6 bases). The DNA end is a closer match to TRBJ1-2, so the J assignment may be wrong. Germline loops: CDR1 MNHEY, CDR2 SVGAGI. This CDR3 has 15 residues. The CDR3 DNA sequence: TGTGCCAGCAGGGAATCGACAGGCTCGTACCATGGCTACACCTTC. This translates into CASRESTGSYHGYTF.

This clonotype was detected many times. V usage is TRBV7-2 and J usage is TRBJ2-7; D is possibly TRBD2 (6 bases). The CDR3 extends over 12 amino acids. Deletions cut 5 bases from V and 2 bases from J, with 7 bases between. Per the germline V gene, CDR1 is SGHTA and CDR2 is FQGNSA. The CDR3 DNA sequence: TGTGCCAGCAGCCCGGGGGCCTACGAGCAGTACTTC. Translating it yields CASSPGAYEQYF.

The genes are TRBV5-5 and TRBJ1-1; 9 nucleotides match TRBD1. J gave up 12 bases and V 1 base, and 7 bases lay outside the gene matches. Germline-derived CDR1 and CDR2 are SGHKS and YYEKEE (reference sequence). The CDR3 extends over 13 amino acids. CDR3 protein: CASSLNGDRATFF. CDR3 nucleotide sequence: TGTGCCAGCAGCTTGAACGGGGACAGGGCAACTTTCTTT.

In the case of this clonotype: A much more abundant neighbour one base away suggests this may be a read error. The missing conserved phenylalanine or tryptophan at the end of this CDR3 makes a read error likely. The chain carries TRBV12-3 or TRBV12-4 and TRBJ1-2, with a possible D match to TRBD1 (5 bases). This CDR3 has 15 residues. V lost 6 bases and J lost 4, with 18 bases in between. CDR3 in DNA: TGTGCCAGCAGGAGACAGAGCAATTCGGGCTATGGCTACACCCTC. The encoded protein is CASRRQSNSGYGYTL.

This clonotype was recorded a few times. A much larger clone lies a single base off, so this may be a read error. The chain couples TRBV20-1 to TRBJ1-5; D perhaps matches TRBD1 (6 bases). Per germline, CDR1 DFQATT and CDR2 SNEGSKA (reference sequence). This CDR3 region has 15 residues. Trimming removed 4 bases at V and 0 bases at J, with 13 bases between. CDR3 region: CSATIQGYSNQPQHF. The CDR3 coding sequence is TGCAGTGCTACAATACAGGGATATAGCAATCAGCCCCAGCATTTT.

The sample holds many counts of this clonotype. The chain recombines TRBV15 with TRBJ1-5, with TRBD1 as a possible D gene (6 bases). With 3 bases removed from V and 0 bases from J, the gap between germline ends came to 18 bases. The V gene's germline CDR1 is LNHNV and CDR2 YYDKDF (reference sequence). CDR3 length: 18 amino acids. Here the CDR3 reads CATSSPFEGGDSNQPQHF. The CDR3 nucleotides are TGTGCCACCAGCAGCCCGTTTGAAGGGGGAGATAGCAATCAGCCCCAGCATTTT. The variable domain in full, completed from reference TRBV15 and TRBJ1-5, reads DAMVIQNPRYQVTQFGKPVTLSCSQTLNHNVMYWYQQKSSQAPKLLFHYYDKDFNNEADTPDNFQSRRPNTSFCFLDIRSPGLGDTAMYLCATSSPFEGGDSNQPQHFGDGTRLSIL.

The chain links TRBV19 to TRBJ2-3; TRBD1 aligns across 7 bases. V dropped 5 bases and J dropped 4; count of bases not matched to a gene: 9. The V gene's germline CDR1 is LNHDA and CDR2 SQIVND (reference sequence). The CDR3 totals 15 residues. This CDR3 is CASSPGTVVADTQYF. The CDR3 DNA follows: TGTGCCAGTAGTCCCGGGACAGTGGTCGCAGATACGCAGTATTTT.

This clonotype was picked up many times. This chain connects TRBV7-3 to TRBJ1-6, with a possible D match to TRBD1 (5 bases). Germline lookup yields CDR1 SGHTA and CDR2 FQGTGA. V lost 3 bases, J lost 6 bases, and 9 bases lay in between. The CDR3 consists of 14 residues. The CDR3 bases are TGTGCCAGCAGCTTGGGGGTGTCTAATTCACCCCTCCACTTT. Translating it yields CASSLGVSNSPLHF.

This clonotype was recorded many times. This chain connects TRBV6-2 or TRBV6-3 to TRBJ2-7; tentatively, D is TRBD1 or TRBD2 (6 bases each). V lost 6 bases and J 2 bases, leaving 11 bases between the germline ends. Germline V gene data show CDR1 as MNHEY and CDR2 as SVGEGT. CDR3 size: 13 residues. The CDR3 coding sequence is TGTGCCAGCAGGGAGGGGGGAACCTACGAGCAGTACTTC. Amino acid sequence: CASREGGTYEQYF.

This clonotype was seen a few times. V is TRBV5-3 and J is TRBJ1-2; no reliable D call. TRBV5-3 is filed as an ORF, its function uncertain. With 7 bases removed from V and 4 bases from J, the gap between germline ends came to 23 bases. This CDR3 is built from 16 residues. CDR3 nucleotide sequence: TGTGCCAGATATCATGCAGTGGTGAGAAAGACCTATGGCTACACCTTC. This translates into CARYHAVVRKTYGYTF.

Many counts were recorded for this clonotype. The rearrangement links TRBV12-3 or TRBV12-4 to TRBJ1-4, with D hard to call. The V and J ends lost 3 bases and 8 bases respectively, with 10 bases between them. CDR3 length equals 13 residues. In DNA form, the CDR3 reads TGTGCCAGCAGTTTTTGGGTTACGGAAAAACTGTTTTTT. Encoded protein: CASSFWVTEKLFF.

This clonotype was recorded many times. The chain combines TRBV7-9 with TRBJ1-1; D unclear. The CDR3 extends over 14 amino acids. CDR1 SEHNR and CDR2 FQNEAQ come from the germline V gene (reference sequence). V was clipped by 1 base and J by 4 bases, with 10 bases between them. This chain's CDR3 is CASSLVILATEAFF. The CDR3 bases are TGTGCCAGCAGCTTAGTAATCCTAGCCACTGAAGCTTTCTTT.

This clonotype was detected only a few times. This CDR3 is CATSRLSGGAANEQFF. For the CDR3, the DNA is TGTGCCACCAGCAGACTTAGCGGGGGGGCGGCCAATGAGCAGTTCTTC. This chain links TRBV15 with TRBJ2-1; 11 positions agree with TRBD2. Germline V gene data show CDR1 as LNHNV and CDR2 as YYDKDF (reference sequence). The CDR3 has 16 residues. The J segment lost 6 bases and the V segment lost 2 bases, leaving 6 bases of the junction unmatched.